The entry below gives a single T cell receptor beta chain sequence along with its context. The data belong to a study of T cell clusters in autoimmune cytopenias. Germline loops: CDR1 LNHDA, CDR2 SQIVND (reference sequence). The length of the CDR3 is 15 residues. Roughly 38,000 genome equivalents of blood DNA were amplified for TRB. One tube held mixed TRB-A and TRB-B primer pools for touch-down PCR. TCRdb re-called the multiplex PCR reads; one entry per CDR3 protein, DNA not given. This repertoire comprises thousands of distinct CDR3 sequences; its ten largest clones make up 30% to 35%. These data also formed part of another study, on T cell repertoires in aging, cancer and after chemotherapy.

The sequence was obtained from a human donor in good health. This sequence joins TRBV19 and TRBJ2-7; TCRdb designates TRBD1, a call that cannot be tested without DNA. Material for sequencing was peripheral blood. CDR3 region: CASSPSRDSYYEQYF.